What follows are 20 T cell receptor beta chains derived from one specimen sequenced in a study of type 1 regulatory T cells. Overall study findings and caveats: Type 1 regulatory T cells had a more restricted TCR repertoire than non-type 1 regulatory T cells.

TCRdb reprocessed the reads via MiXCR and lists one record per CDR3 protein. Of tens of thousands of distinct CDR3 sequences listed, less than 25% are singletons. Their specific antigens are unknown. Source material: cultured type 1 regulatory T (Tr1) cells, either the whole culture or a sorted fraction (not recorded which). The receptors stem from a human donor in good health.

V usage is TRBV6-2 or TRBV6-3 and J usage is TRBJ2-4; 9 bases are shared with TRBD1. The germline CDR1 and CDR2 sequences are MNHEY and SVGEGT. After removal of 2 bases from V and 1 base from J, the junction contained 6 bases not matched to a gene. The CDR3 loop spans 17 amino acids. The CDR3 region is CASSYPAGQGAKNIQYF. The CDR3 DNA is TGTGCCAGCAGTTACCCGGCGGGACAGGGTGCCAAAAACATTCAGTACTTC.

This clonotype was seen a few times. V is TRBV3-1 and J is TRBJ1-3, with D tentatively TRBD1 (5 bases). The V end was cut by 6 bases, the J end by 0 bases, with 12 bases between. There are 15 residues in the CDR3. Germline V gives CDR1 LGHDT, CDR2 YNNKEL (reference sequence). CDR3 protein: CASSPTGLSGNTIYF. The CDR3 coding sequence is TGTGCCAGCAGTCCCACAGGTCTCTCTGGAAACACCATATATTTT.

The gene calls are TRBV5-1 and TRBJ2-3, with 10 bases identical to TRBD1. The V gene end was trimmed by 5 bases and the J gene end by 6 bases; junction bases not matched to a gene: 6. The CDR3 sequence is 14 residues long. In germline, CDR1 is SGHRS, CDR2 YFSETQ. The CDR3 nucleotides are TGCGCCAGCAGTTTGACAGGGGGCATTGATACGCAGTATTTT. It encodes CASSLTGGIDTQYF.

This clonotype was picked up a small number of times. V usage is TRBV5-1 and J usage is TRBJ2-3; 7 positions match TRBD2. Germline values: CDR1 SGHRS, CDR2 YFSETQ. Trimming took 0 bases from V and 2 from J; bases not matched to a gene: 3. The CDR3 contains 15 residues. The CDR3 spells CASSLDGRNTDTQYF. The CDR3 DNA sequence: TGCGCCAGCAGCTTGGACGGGAGGAACACAGATACGCAGTATTTT.

This clonotype was counted between two and nine times. The chain combines TRBV3-1 with TRBJ2-2, with D perhaps TRBD2 (6 bases). Germline V gives CDR1 LGHDT, CDR2 YNNKEL (reference sequence). Between the trimmed V and J ends, which lost 4 bases and 7 bases, there was a span of 13 bases. The CDR3 has 14 amino acids. The CDR3 DNA is TGTGCCAGCAGCCGGGCGGGGACGGTCGGGGAGCTGTTTTTT. Its protein is CASSRAGTVGELFF.

This clonotype came up a few times. This rearrangement joins TRBV14 to TRBJ1-1; TRBD1 agrees at 8 bases. Unmatched junction bases numbered 5, after V lost 1 base and J lost 4 bases. This CDR3 is 15 amino acids long. CDR1 is SGHDN, CDR2 FVKESK, per germline. CDR3 nucleotide sequence: TGTGCCAGCAGCCAAGGGGGCAGGGGGCGCACTGAAGCTTTCTTT. It translates to CASSQGGRGRTEAFF.

This clonotype came up a few times. The chain combines TRBV20-1 with TRBJ2-7; tentatively, D is TRBD2 (6 bases). Trimming cost V 0 bases and J 9 bases, with 18 bases left between them. The CDR3 has 14 amino acids. The germline CDR1 and CDR2 sequences are DFQATT and SNEGSKA (reference sequence). The CDR3 region is CSAREGREGHLQYF. The CDR3, as DNA: TGCAGTGCTAGAGAGGGGCGGGAAGGACATTTGCAGTACTTC.

The chain combines TRBV5-1 with TRBJ2-7, with 14 bases aligning to TRBD2. Germline V gene data show CDR1 as SGHRS and CDR2 as YFSETQ. CDR3 length: 15 amino acids. Losses at the gene ends were 5 bases for V and 5 bases for J; bases not matched to a gene: 6. The CDR3 protein is CASRRLAGGQDEQYF. CDR3 bases: TGCGCCAGCAGAAGACTAGCGGGAGGGCAGGACGAGCAGTACTTC.

In this sample, this clonotype turned up a few times. The chain uses TRBV5-5 and TRBJ2-5, with TRBD2 as a possible D gene (6 bases). From germline, CDR1 is SGHKS and CDR2 YYEKEE (reference sequence). Trimming stripped 3 bases from V and 1 base from J, with 13 bases between. CDR3 length equals 15 residues. The CDR3 here is CASSSLGGPQETQYF. The CDR3 coding sequence is TGTGCCAGCAGCTCACTTGGAGGGCCCCAAGAGACCCAGTACTTC.

This clonotype counts as medium-sized. The chain links TRBV7-2 to TRBJ2-3, with D possibly TRBD1 on 6 matching bases. CDR3 length equals 13 residues. The V and J ends lost 3 bases and 4 bases respectively, with 8 bases between them. CDR1 SGHTA and CDR2 FQGNSA come from the germline V gene. The DNA of the CDR3 is TGTGCCAGCAGCTTGGACAGATCAGATACGCAGTATTTT. Its translation: CASSLDRSDTQYF.

The chain uses TRBV18 and TRBJ2-1; the D is unclear. The germline V gene encodes CDR1 KGHSH and CDR2 LQKENI. This CDR3 spans 12 amino acids. Trimming stripped 6 bases from V and 9 bases from J, with 12 bases between. The CDR3 nucleotides are TGTGCCAGCTCCGCCTTGGAGAGTGAGCAGTTCTTC. Encoded protein: CASSALESEQFF.

This clonotype was seen more than once but under ten times. The chain couples TRBV13 to TRBJ2-3; 7 bases align to TRBD2. Germline V lookup: CDR1 PRHDT, CDR2 FYEKMQ (reference sequence). The V gene end was trimmed by 5 bases and the J gene end by 1 base; junction bases not matched to a gene: 3. This CDR3 comprises 14 residues. Written as DNA, the CDR3 is TGTGCCAGCAGCGGCGGGAGCCGCACAGATACGCAGTATTTT. Translating it yields CASSGGSRTDTQYF.

This clonotype was recorded a few times. The chain combines TRBV6-2 or TRBV6-3 with TRBJ2-4, with 8 bases aligning to TRBD1. This CDR3 comprises 14 residues. Germline trimming cut 4 bases from V and 6 bases from J; bases unmatched to any gene: 5. CDR1 is MNHEY and CDR2 is SVGEGT in the germline V gene. The CDR3 spells CASSSTGAANIQYF. The CDR3 region has the DNA TGTGCCAGCAGTTCGACAGGGGCGGCAAACATTCAGTACTTC.

This chain joins TRBV2 and TRBJ2-2, with D possibly being TRBD2 (5 bases). The germline gives CDR1 SNHLY, CDR2 FYNNEI. CDR3 length: 12 residues. The V gene lost 7 bases and the J gene lost 5 bases, with 8 bases spanning the gap. This chain's CDR3 is CASNQRTGELFF. The CDR3 nucleotides are TGTGCCAGCAACCAGCGGACCGGGGAGCTGTTTTTT.

This chain connects TRBV2 to TRBJ2-2; 8 positions match TRBD1. The germline CDR1 and CDR2 sequences are SNHLY and FYNNEI. The CDR3 extends over 13 amino acids. V dropped 8 bases and J dropped 7; count of bases not matched to a gene: 6. This CDR3 is CASRQGSVGELFF. The CDR3 DNA follows: TGTGCCAGCCGACAGGGGTCGGTCGGGGAGCTGTTTTTT.

This clonotype occurred a few times. V usage is TRBV7-2 and J usage is TRBJ1-1, with D maybe TRBD1 (6 bases). The V end lost 4 bases, the J end lost 6 bases, and 12 bases lay between the germline ends. CDR3 length: 13 amino acids. Germline CDR1 reads SGHTA; CDR2 reads FQGNSA. CDR3 coding DNA: TGTGCCAGCAGCTCACAGGGTGGGTCTGAAGCTTTCTTT. As protein: CASSSQGGSEAFF.

This chain's CDR3 is CSASLHQRSTDTQYF. The CDR3 bases are TGCAGTGCTAGCTTGCATCAGCGGAGCACAGATACGCAGTATTTT. V and J are TRBV20-1 and TRBJ2-3; tentatively, D is TRBD2 (5 bases). CDR1 is DFQATT, CDR2 SNEGSKA, per germline (reference sequence). This CDR3 has 15 amino acids. Trimming took off 3 bases at V and 0 bases at J, with 13 bases between the two ends.

This clonotype was detected a few times. This chain connects TRBV28 to TRBJ2-1; 7 bases agree with TRBD2. Germline V gene sequence: CDR1 MDHEN, CDR2 SYDVKM. The CDR3 spans 13 residues. The V gene end was trimmed by 8 bases and the J gene end by 8 bases; junction bases not matched to a gene: 9. The CDR3 coding sequence is TGTGCCAGCGTCTCGCGGGGGAGGGATGAGCAGTTCTTC. It yields the protein CASVSRGRDEQFF.

This clonotype was seen many times. V usage is TRBV5-1 and J usage is TRBJ2-1, with TRBD2 matching over 8 bases. Germline V gene data show CDR1 as SGHRS and CDR2 as YFSETQ. The ends lost 4 bases at V and 4 bases at J; junction bases unmatched: 7. CDR3 length: 15 residues. CDR3 sequence (DNA): TGCGCCAGCAGCCCGGGACTAGACGCGTACAATGAGCAGTTCTTC. Its protein is CASSPGLDAYNEQFF.

This chain links TRBV5-1 with TRBJ2-3; TRBD1 is a possible D gene (5 bases). Looked up from germline, CDR1 is SGHRS and CDR2 is YFSETQ. The ends were cut back, 0 bases at V and 2 bases at J, with 7 bases in the middle. This CDR3 has 14 residues. This chain's CDR3 is CASSLGRDTDTQYF. CDR3 in DNA: TGCGCCAGCAGCTTGGGCAGGGACACAGATACGCAGTATTTT. Using reference TRBV5-1 and TRBJ2-3 for the parts outside the CDR3, the full variable domain is KAGVTQTPRYLIKTRGQQVTLSCSPISGHRSVSWYQQTPGQGLQFLFEYFSETQRNKGNFPGRFSGRQFSNSRSEMNVSTLELGDSALYLCASSLGRDTDTQYFGPGTRLTVL.